The clone carrying this T cell receptor beta chain has more than one count but fewer than ten. As yet, its antigen is unknown. Each TCR beta cDNA library carried unique molecular identifiers. With about 0.85 to 10 million T cells as the source, a few hundred thousand cDNA molecules resulted. In TCRdb, the PCR reads were re-called with MiXCR into one record per CDR3 protein. Found here are roughly 150,000 distinct CDR3 sequences, around 36% of them singletons; the top ten hold 28%. This CDR3 spans 14 amino acids. Germline V gene data show CDR1 as SNHLY and CDR2 as FYNNEI. Trimming pared 2 bases from V and 3 bases from J, leaving 10 bases between. The data are from a study of post-analysis software for immune sequencing data. Study in general: Secondary progressive, relapsing-remitting and progressive-relapsing multiple sclerosis were among the included disease courses. Study-wide findings and caveats: In patients, TRBV5-6, TRBV5-1 and TRBV20-1 belonged to five TRBV segments found more frequently than in controls. Multiple sclerosis was associated with a significant reduction in normalized Chao1 diversity relative to controls.

Sequenced material: blood, taken after autologous hematopoietic stem cell transplantation. The chain recombines TRBV2 with TRBJ1-1; D is possibly TRBD1 (5 bases). The source of this sequence is a girl aged 10 to 17 with multiple sclerosis. The DNA for the CDR3 is TGTGCCAGCAGTGAACCTGGGGACGACACTGAAGCTTTCTTT. Translation: CASSEPGDDTEAFF.